This T cell receptor (beta chain) was identified in a study of blood T cell repertoires in COVID-19. Turning to the study itself: Sources were T cells, B-cell-depleted T cells, or PBMCs; the material itself was cDNA or gDNA.

In the original processing: Estimates of nucleated cell counts were drawn from the amplification of reference gene primers. TCRdb's copy holds only in-frame clones and misses some; the assay was immunoSEQ multiplex PCR. V, J and clone size derive from that table, while D and trimming were established from the DNA sequence. Here the sample spans under 60,000 clones, 80% to 90% being singletons. Followed longitudinally, the Seattle patients had been enrolled during active infection. This receptor was obtained from a woman aged 55-75 years with COVID-19, enrolled during active disease. The sequencing sample was made of peripheral blood.

This CDR3 is CASSLSPPPRDGNQPQHF. The CDR3 region has the DNA TGTGCCAGCAGTTTATCGCCCCCTCCCAGGGATGGCAATCAGCCCCAGCATTTT. This chain connects TRBV27 to TRBJ1-5; weak D call: TRBD1 (5 bases). Germline CDR1 MNHEY, CDR2 SMNVEV (reference sequence). The CDR3 contains 18 residues. Between the trimmed V and J ends, which lost 0 bases and 2 bases, there was a span of 17 bases.